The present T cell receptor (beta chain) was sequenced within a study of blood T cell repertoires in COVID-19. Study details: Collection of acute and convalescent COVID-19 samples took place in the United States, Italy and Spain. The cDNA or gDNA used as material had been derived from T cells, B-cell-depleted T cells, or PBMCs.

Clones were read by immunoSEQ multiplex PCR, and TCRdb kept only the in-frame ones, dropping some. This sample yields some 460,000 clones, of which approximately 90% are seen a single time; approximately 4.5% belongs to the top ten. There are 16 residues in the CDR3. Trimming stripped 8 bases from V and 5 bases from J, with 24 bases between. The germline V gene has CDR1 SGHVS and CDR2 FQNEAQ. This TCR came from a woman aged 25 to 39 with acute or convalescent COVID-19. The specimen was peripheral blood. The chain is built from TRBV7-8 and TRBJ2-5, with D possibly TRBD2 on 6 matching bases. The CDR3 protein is CASQHRDSNKGETQYF. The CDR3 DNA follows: TGTGCCAGCCAACACCGGGACTCCAACAAGGGGGAGACCCAGTACTTC.